The rows below give T cell receptor beta chains drawn from one sample of a study of STAT3 mutations in large granular lymphocyte leukemia. Clones were sequenced by immunoSEQ multiplex PCR, and TCRdb holds only the in-frame ones, with some missing. This table holds around 7,800 clones, 91% found once. Sequences were obtained from peripheral blood mononuclear cells. All receptors derive from a man between 50 and 59 years old with T-cell large granular lymphocyte leukemia. Some clones in this sample may be carry-over from other donors' samples. The CDR3 runs from the conserved cysteine through the conserved F or W. A D gene is named only where the DNA matches it firmly. Expanded clones are given a class, and other clones once, few, many or no size at all.

v_call	d_call	j_call	clone_size	cdr3_aa	cdr3_nt
TRBV5-6	-	TRBJ2-5	-	CASSPQANRAQETQYF	TGTGCCAGCAGCCCCCAGGCTAACAGGGCCCAAGAGACCCAGTACTTC
TRBV5-1	TRBD2	TRBJ2-3	few	CASSLQTSSDTQYF	TGCGCCAGCAGCTTACAGACTAGCAGCGATACGCAGTATTTT
TRBV11-2	-	TRBJ2-7	-	CASSSIRDKSYEQYF	TGTGCCAGCAGCTCCATCCGGGACAAATCCTACGAGCAGTACTTC
TRBV19	-	TRBJ1-4	-	CASSSYGATNEKLFF	TGTGCCAGTAGTAGTTACGGGGCAACTAATGAAAAACTGTTTTTT
TRBV6-6	-	TRBJ1-3	-	CASSYSSSDSGNTIYF	TGTGCCAGCAGTTACTCGAGTAGCGACTCTGGAAACACCATATATTTT
TRBV4-1	-	TRBJ1-1	-	CASSQSRGKNTEAFF	TGCGCCAGCAGCCAATCCCGGGGCAAGAACACTGAAGCTTTCTTT
TRBV6-1	-	TRBJ2-1	-	CASSEQGDNEQFF	TGTGCCAGCAGTGAGCAGGGAGACAATGAGCAGTTCTTC
TRBV7-9	-	TRBJ2-7	few	CASSSGHTLTEQYF	TGTGCCAGCAGCTCGGGTCATACCCTTACCGAGCAGTACTTC
TRBV6-6	-	TRBJ1-1	-	CASSRRGDTEAFF	TGTGCCAGCAGCCGCAGGGGAGACACTGAAGCTTTCTTT
TRBV5-5	-	TRBJ1-5	-	CASSLEDSNQPQHF	TGTGCCAGCAGCTTGGAGGACAGCAATCAGCCCCAGCATTTT
TRBV2	TRBD1	TRBJ1-5	-	CASSRGTVSNQPQHF	TGTGCCAGCAGTCGCGGGACAGTGAGCAATCAGCCCCAGCATTTT
TRBV14	TRBD1	TRBJ2-3	once	CASSQSDRATDTQYF	TGTGCCAGCAGCCAAAGCGACAGGGCCACAGATACGCAGTATTTT
TRBV5-6	-	TRBJ2-7	-	CASSSFTLEQYF	TGTGCCAGCAGCTCCTTTACCCTCGAGCAGTACTTC
TRBV20-1	-	TRBJ2-5	-	CSAPVRGAQYF	TGCAGTGCTCCCGTGAGGGGAGCCCAGTACTTC
TRBV29-1	TRBD2	TRBJ2-1	-	CSASLAASYNEQFF	TGCAGCGCCTCTCTAGCGGCCTCCTACAATGAGCAGTTCTTC
TRBV12-5	-	TRBJ2-7	-	CASFADTSYEQYF	TGTGCTAGTTTTGCAGACACCTCCTACGAGCAGTACTTC
TRBV5-1	TRBD1	TRBJ2-2	-	CASSLDRVNTGELFF	TGCGCCAGCAGCTTAGACAGGGTGAACACCGGGGAGCTGTTTTTT
TRBV6-5	-	TRBJ2-7	few	CASRRPGSYEQYF	TGTGCCAGCAGAAGACCGGGTTCCTACGAGCAGTACTTC
TRBV12-5	TRBD1	TRBJ2-1	few	CASGWGTDEQFF	TGTGCTAGTGGTTGGGGGACAGATGAGCAGTTCTTC
TRBV7-9	TRBD1	TRBJ1-5	-	CASSLTSGTGPNQPQHF	TGTGCCAGCAGCTTAACATCGGGGACAGGGCCCAATCAGCCCCAGCATTTT
TRBV6-1	-	TRBJ2-7	few	CASSGGRHYEQYF	TGTGCCAGCAGTGGGGGGCGGCACTACGAGCAGTACTTC
TRBV2	TRBD2	TRBJ2-7	-	CASRATSGSSGEQYF	TGTGCCAGCAGGGCAACTAGCGGCTCCTCGGGGGAGCAGTACTTC
TRBV6-5	-	TRBJ2-3	few	CASSYSERGTDTQYF	TGTGCCAGCAGTTACTCGGAGCGGGGCACAGATACGCAGTATTTT
TRBV10-2	-	TRBJ1-1	few	CASRGTEAFF	TGCGCCAGCCGAGGCACTGAAGCTTTCTTT
TRBV5-8	-	TRBJ2-7	-	CASSWTLTQGYEQYF	TGTGCCAGCAGCTGGACACTAACCCAGGGCTACGAGCAGTACTTC
TRBV19	-	TRBJ2-2	-	CASSIGRTGELFF	TGTGCCAGTAGTATAGGGCGGACCGGGGAGCTGTTTTTT
TRBV10-3	TRBD1	TRBJ2-7	-	CAISESRQGTYEQYF	TGTGCCATCAGTGAGTCGAGACAGGGAACCTACGAGCAGTACTTC
TRBV28	-	TRBJ2-7	-	CASTPVGMGNYEQYF	TGTGCCAGCACCCCGGTGGGGATGGGGAACTACGAGCAGTACTTC
TRBV28	TRBD1	TRBJ1-5	-	CASSPDRAGNQPQHF	TGTGCCAGCAGCCCTGACAGGGCGGGCAATCAGCCCCAGCATTTT
TRBV7-9	TRBD1	TRBJ2-1	-	CASSLGQSNEQFF	TGTGCCAGCAGTTTGGGACAGTCTAATGAGCAGTTCTTC
TRBV5-6	TRBD1	TRBJ1-2	-	CASSMQGAPYGYTF	TGTGCCAGCAGCATGCAGGGGGCGCCGTATGGCTACACCTTC
TRBV5-4	TRBD1	TRBJ1-1	-	CASSSQGRNTEAFF	TGTGCCAGCAGCTCACAGGGGCGGAACACTGAAGCTTTCTTT
TRBV9	-	TRBJ2-7	-	CASSVAPGQAYEQYF	TGTGCCAGCAGCGTAGCTCCGGGACAAGCCTACGAGCAGTACTTC
TRBV2	-	TRBJ1-4	-	CASKAGVGTTNEKLFF	TGTGCCAGCAAAGCGGGTGTCGGGACGACTAATGAAAAACTGTTTTTT
TRBV7-7	-	TRBJ1-1	-	CASSLDHNTEAFF	TGTGCTAGCAGCTTGGATCACAACACTGAAGCTTTCTTT
TRBV18	TRBD1	TRBJ2-1	-	CASSPPGTANNEQFF	TGTGCCAGCTCACCACCTGGGACAGCGAACAATGAGCAGTTCTTC
TRBV14	TRBD1	TRBJ2-4	-	CASSHFGDRASLAKNIQYF	TGTGCCAGCAGCCACTTCGGGGACAGGGCCAGTCTAGCCAAAAACATTCAGTACTTC
TRBV2	-	TRBJ2-7	-	CASSPGTYTTYEQYF	TGTGCCAGCAGCCCCGGGACCTATACCACCTACGAGCAGTACTTC
TRBV14	TRBD1	TRBJ2-7	-	CASSQSAGTGNEQYF	TGTGCCAGCAGCCAATCCGCCGGGACAGGGAACGAGCAGTACTTC
TRBV7-9	TRBD1	TRBJ2-7	once	CASSTSAGTGESYEQYF	TGTGCCAGCAGCACTTCAGCCGGGACAGGGGAAAGCTACGAGCAGTACTTC
TRBV2	-	TRBJ2-7	-	CASSGTYEQYF	TGTGCCAGCAGTGGGACCTACGAGCAGTACTTC
TRBV11-2	-	TRBJ1-2	-	CASSFPGSGYTF	TGTGCCAGCAGCTTCCCGGGGTCTGGCTACACCTTC
TRBV4-1	-	TRBJ2-7	-	CASSQDPGDEQYF	TGCGCCAGCAGCCAAGATCCAGGGGACGAGCAGTACTTC
TRBV23-1	TRBD1	TRBJ2-7	-	CATPWTGGEQYF	TGCGCCACCCCTTGGACAGGGGGCGAGCAGTACTTC
TRBV5-1	TRBD1	TRBJ1-1	-	CASSLEGQGNTEAFF	TGCGCCAGCAGCTTGGAGGGACAGGGGAACACTGAAGCTTTCTTT
TRBV13	TRBD1	TRBJ2-7	-	CASSLKTGTEQYF	TGTGCCAGCAGCCTAAAGACAGGGACCGAGCAGTACTTC
TRBV6-4	-	TRBJ1-5	-	CASSAEGGQPQHF	TGTGCCAGCAGTGCGGAAGGAGGACAGCCCCAGCATTTT
TRBV2	TRBD1	TRBJ2-7	-	CASSGHRGYEQYF	TGTGCCAGCAGTGGACACAGGGGCTACGAGCAGTACTTC
TRBV18	-	TRBJ1-5	-	CASSPRQSSNQPQHF	TGTGCCAGCTCACCAAGGCAGTCGAGCAATCAGCCCCAGCATTTT
TRBV7-9	TRBD1	TRBJ1-4	-	CASIYRGREKLFF	TGTGCCAGCATATACAGGGGTCGGGAAAAACTGTTTTTT
TRBV4-2	-	TRBJ2-7	-	CASSRRASYEQYF	TGTGCCAGCAGCCGCCGAGCCTCCTACGAGCAGTACTTC